Below are 23 T cell receptor beta chains sequenced from a single sample in a study of neurological immune-mediated disorders. TCRdb called the 5' RACE reads again in MiXCR, with one record for every CDR3 protein. The sample contains 15,000 or so distinct CDR3 sequences, roughly 13% of which appear only once. The specimen was CD8+ T cells from blood. All receptors come from a female donor with HTLV-1-associated myelopathy (HAM/TSP).

Ten or more counts support this clonotype. The chain joins TRBV7-9 to TRBJ2-1, with D uncertain. This CDR3 comprises 13 residues. Looked up from germline, CDR1 is SEHNR and CDR2 is FQNEAQ (reference sequence). V gave up 7 bases and J gave up 7 bases, with 14 bases separating them. For the CDR3, the DNA is TGTGCCAGCAACCCGACCCCGTGGAATGAGCAGTTCTTC. Its translation is CASNPTPWNEQFF.

This clonotype was counted ten times or more. This chain uses TRBV28 with TRBJ2-3; D possibly matches TRBD1 or TRBD2 (6 bases each). Between the trimmed V and J ends, which lost 6 bases and 2 bases, there was a span of 24 bases. Germline CDR1 is MDHEN and CDR2 is SYDVKM. The CDR3 has 18 residues. The CDR3 is CASSSTSGRRGVTDTQYF. CDR3 bases: TGTGCCAGCAGCTCAACCTCTGGACGGAGGGGGGTCACAGATACGCAGTATTTT.

At least ten counts were recorded for this clonotype. The V gene is TRBV29-1, the J gene TRBJ2-1; TRBD2 is a possible D gene (6 bases). This CDR3 has 15 amino acids. CDR1 is SQVTM and CDR2 is ANQGSEA in the germline V gene. Deletions cut 6 bases from V and 1 base from J, with 16 bases between. CDR3 protein: CSVELAQLSYNEQFF. In nucleotides, the CDR3 is TGCAGCGTGGAACTAGCTCAGCTGTCCTACAATGAGCAGTTCTTC.

This clonotype was seen many times. This rearrangement joins TRBV28 to TRBJ2-7, with D perhaps matching TRBD1 (6 bases). Trimming removed 5 bases from V and 2 bases from J, with 13 bases in between. Germline-derived CDR1 and CDR2 are MDHEN and SYDVKM. This CDR3 has 14 amino acids. CDR3 coding DNA: TGTGCCAGCAGTCCCAGGGACACCACCTACGAGCAGTACTTC. This sequence encodes CASSPRDTTYEQYF.

This clonotype was seen ten or more times. V is TRBV29-1 and J is TRBJ1-4; a possible D gene is TRBD1 (5 bases). CDR3 size: 13 residues. In germline, CDR1 is SQVTM, CDR2 ANQGSEA. V was shortened by 7 bases and J by 4 bases, with 13 bases between the two germline ends. CDR3 loop: CSAQTANNEKLFF. DNA for the CDR3: TGCAGCGCTCAGACAGCGAATAATGAAAAACTGTTTTTT. Full variable domain (outside the CDR3, taken from reference TRBV29-1 and TRBJ1-4): SAVISQKPSRDICQRGTSLTIQCQVDSQVTMMFWYRQQPGQSLTLIATANQGSEATYESGFVIDKFPISRPNLTFSTLTVSNMSPEDSSIYLCSAQTANNEKLFFGSGTQLSVL.

Ten or more counts support this clonotype. V is TRBV27 and J is TRBJ1-5; tentative D call: TRBD1 (5 bases). Trimming took off 6 bases at V and 0 bases at J, with 12 bases between the two ends. The germline gives CDR1 MNHEY, CDR2 SMNVEV (reference sequence). The CDR3 runs to 15 residues. CDR3 loop: CASRGGVHSNQPQHF. The CDR3 DNA sequence: TGTGCCAGCAGGGGGGGGGTTCATAGCAATCAGCCCCAGCATTTT.

This clonotype was observed at least ten times. The chain employs TRBV6-2 or TRBV6-3 and TRBJ2-5, with D unresolved. V was cut by 5 bases and J by 1 base, with 11 bases left in between. Germline loops: CDR1 MNHEY, CDR2 SVGEGT. This CDR3 region has 14 residues. The CDR3 bases are TGTGCCAGCAGTATGGGTAGAGGCCAAGAGACCCAGTACTTC. It yields the protein CASSMGRGQETQYF.

This clonotype was picked up many times. The chain joins TRBV20-1 to TRBJ2-7; TRBD2 matches at 9 bases. V shed 5 bases, J shed 3 bases, and the junction held 5 bases outside the gene matches. The CDR3 length is 13 residues. Germline values: CDR1 DFQATT, CDR2 SNEGSKA (reference sequence). The CDR3 region has the DNA TGCAGTGCTGGAGGGCGGGAGGGCTACGAGCAGTACTTC. It codes for CSAGGREGYEQYF.

This clonotype has at least ten counts. The chain employs TRBV11-2 and TRBJ1-2, with D hard to call. There are 13 residues in the CDR3. V was pared by 1 base and J by 5 bases, with 8 bases between. Germline V lookup: CDR1 SGHAT, CDR2 FQNNGV. The CDR3 DNA reads as TGTGCCAGCAGCTTAGTTAGAACTTATGGCTACACCTTC. Encoded protein: CASSLVRTYGYTF.

This clonotype was counted many times. This chain links TRBV5-1 with TRBJ1-6; 8 nucleotides match TRBD1. The V gene end was trimmed by 0 bases and the J gene end by 7 bases; junction bases not matched to a gene: 6. The CDR3 runs 16 residues. CDR1 and CDR2 (germline): SGHRS, YFSETQ. CDR3 protein: CASSLVAGGKNSPLHF. The CDR3 nucleotides read TGCGCCAGCAGCTTGGTCGCAGGGGGCAAAAATTCACCCCTCCACTTT.

Concerning this clonotype itself: At one boundary the junction diverges from the germline segment, which might be a read error. V and J are TRBV20-1 and TRBJ2-3; the match to TRBD2 covers 11 bases. The CDR3 length is 15 residues. Germline loops: CDR1 DFQATT, CDR2 SNEGSKA (reference sequence). Here the CDR3 reads CSASPQLAGADTQFF. The CDR3 DNA follows: TGCAGTGCTAGTCCCCAACTAGCGGGAGCAGATACGCAGTTTTTT.

For this clonotype: A clone one base away is much larger, so this may be a read error. The chain has TRBV28 and TRBJ2-1; D uncertain. CDR3 size: 12 residues. The germline gives CDR1 MDHEN, CDR2 SYDVKM. V dropped 2 bases and J dropped 7 bases, with 6 bases sitting between them. The CDR3 sequence: CASSLVGNEQFF. In nucleotides, the CDR3 is TGTGCCAGCAGTTTAGTGGGGAATGAGCAGTTCTTC.

This clonotype was found many times. The gene calls are TRBV12-3 or TRBV12-4 and TRBJ2-7; a weak D match, TRBD2 (5 bases). This CDR3 spans 13 amino acids. V lost 3 bases to trimming and J lost 2 bases, with 8 bases between them. The CDR3 DNA reads as TGTGCCAGCAGTTTCGGACTGACCTACGAGCAGTACTTC. It translates to CASSFGLTYEQYF.

Ten or more counts support this clonotype. The chain combines TRBV5-1 with TRBJ2-3, with 14 bases fitting TRBD2. The CDR3 is 16 amino acids. Losses at the gene ends were 9 bases for V and 10 bases for J; bases not matched to a gene: 16. CDR1 is SGHRS, CDR2 YFSETQ, per germline. The CDR3 nucleotides are TGCGCCAACCTCCTCCCGGGACTAGCGGGGGTAGTTGCGCAGTATTTT. Translated, it gives CANLLPGLAGVVAQYF.

This clonotype is classed as medium-sized. The gene calls are TRBV6-2 or TRBV6-3 and TRBJ1-5; D is ambiguous. The CDR3 runs 13 residues. V lost 5 bases, J lost 6 bases, and 11 bases lay in between. The germline V gene has CDR1 MNHEY and CDR2 SVGEGT. CDR3 sequence: CASSVDLSQPQHF. In DNA, the CDR3 is TGTGCCAGCAGTGTGGACCTTTCTCAGCCCCAGCATTTT.

This clonotype was seen at least ten times. The V and J genes are TRBV27 and TRBJ2-5; D is unclear. In germline, CDR1 is MNHEY, CDR2 SMNVEV (reference sequence). The CDR3 spans 16 residues. Trimming shortened V by 3 bases and J by 0 bases, and 14 bases separated the two germline ends. CDR3 DNA: TGTGCCAGCAGTTTGAGTTGGGTCCGGAACCAAGAGACCCAGTACTTC. Protein product: CASSLSWVRNQETQYF.

At least ten counts were recorded for this clonotype. The chain joins TRBV6-2 or TRBV6-3 to TRBJ2-7, with D tentatively TRBD1 (5 bases). CDR1 and CDR2 from the germline V gene are MNHEY and SVGEGT. The CDR3 has 13 residues. V shed 6 bases and J shed 0 bases, with 9 bases lying between them. Here the CDR3 DNA reads TGTGCCAGCAGAACAGGTGCCTCCTACGAGCAGTACTTC. Its protein product is CASRTGASYEQYF.

This clonotype was recorded many times. The chain is built from TRBV14 and TRBJ1-1; no clear D gene. This CDR3 contains 11 residues. From germline, CDR1 is SGHDN and CDR2 FVKESK. V gave up 3 bases and J gave up 1 base, with 0 bases separating them. CDR3 sequence: CASSQNTEAFF. DNA for the CDR3: TGTGCCAGCAGCCAGAACACTGAAGCTTTCTTT. Looking up the rest from reference TRBV14 and TRBJ1-1 gives the full variable domain: EAGVTQFPSHSVIEKGQTVTLRCDPISGHDNLYWYRRVMGKEIKFLLHFVKESKQDESGMPNNRFLAERTGGTYSTLKVQPAELEDSGVYFCASSQNTEAFFGQGTRLTVV.

V is TRBV5-1 and J is TRBJ2-1; D is ambiguous. Germline CDR1 and CDR2: SGHRS and YFSETQ. The length of the CDR3 is 14 residues. V lost 3 bases and J 3 bases, leaving 10 bases between the germline ends. This chain's CDR3 is CASSWAVGYNEQFF. CDR3 in DNA: TGCGCCAGCAGCTGGGCGGTGGGCTACAATGAGCAGTTCTTC.

This clonotype has a count of ten or more. The V call is TRBV29-1, the J call TRBJ1-2; 11 bases are a match to TRBD1. Germline assignment: CDR1 SQVTM and CDR2 ANQGSEA. Losses at the gene ends were 5 bases for V and 7 bases for J; bases not matched to a gene: 6. This CDR3 is 13 amino acids long. CDR3 DNA: TGCAGCGTTCGGACAGGGGGCGAAGGTGGCTACACCTTC. This codes for CSVRTGGEGGYTF.

This clonotype was counted ten times or more. This chain links TRBV6-6 with TRBJ2-7; 9 bases match TRBD1. The V and J ends lost 4 bases and 4 bases, in that order; junction bases with no gene match: 11. The CDR3 sequence is 16 residues long. Germline V gene lookup returns CDR1 MNHNY and CDR2 SVGAGI (reference sequence). The CDR3 here is CASSSLPQGARYEQYF. The CDR3 nucleotides are TGTGCCAGCAGTTCGCTGCCACAGGGGGCTAGGTACGAGCAGTACTTC.

This chain joins TRBV29-1 and TRBJ2-2; no definite D call. There are 11 residues in the CDR3. Trimming cost V 6 bases and J 3 bases, with 5 bases left between them. CDR1 is SQVTM, CDR2 ANQGSEA, per germline. The CDR3 protein is CSVLYTGELFF. The CDR3 coding sequence is TGCAGCGTGTTGTACACCGGGGAGCTGTTTTTT.

This clonotype has at least ten counts. This sequence joins TRBV12-3 or TRBV12-4 and TRBJ1-2; TRBD1 matches 10 bases. Losses at the gene ends were 6 bases for V and 6 bases for J; bases not matched to a gene: 7. CDR3 length: 14 residues. Here the CDR3 reads CASSVRTGGNGYTF. The CDR3 DNA reads TGTGCCAGCAGCGTCAGGACAGGGGGTAATGGCTACACCTTC.